This T cell receptor (beta chain) was obtained from a study of identifying expanded T cells in peripheral blood. The CDR3 totals 14 residues. With 1 base removed from V and 3 bases from J, the gap between germline ends came to 10 bases. Germline CDR1 and CDR2: MNHEY and SMNVEV (reference sequence). The table came from immunoSEQ multiplex PCR; TCRdb's copy has only in-frame clones and leaves some out. The sample lists around 90,000 clones, about 91% occurring once. The rearrangement links TRBV27 to TRBJ2-7; D unresolved. Sequencing input: blood. The clonotype was recovered from a person aged 18 to 75 in good health. CDR3 sequence (DNA): TGTGCCAGCAGTTTATTTCCTAGGCACTACGAGCAGTACTTC. Its translation is CASSLFPRHYEQYF.